What follows describes a single TCR beta chain. The data belong to a study of shared clonotypes between healthy human individuals. Using ten immunoSEQ deep assay plates, investigators sequenced unsorted PBMC DNA. Libraries were prepared by immunoSEQ multiplex PCR; TCRdb keeps only in-frame clonotypes and omits some of them. The sample carries about 600,000 clones, around 80% recorded once. The V and J ends lost 5 bases and 3 bases respectively, with 7 bases between them. Germline V gene lookup returns CDR1 MNHEY and CDR2 SMNVEV (reference sequence). The CDR3 runs to 13 residues. The sample consisted of PBMCs. The TCR comes from a woman aged 40 to 55 in good health. Some clones in this sample may be carry-over from other donors' samples. The V and J genes are TRBV27 and TRBJ1-4; no clear D gene. The CDR3 reads CASSPFSNEKLFF. In DNA form, the CDR3 reads TGTGCCAGCAGTCCCTTCTCTAATGAAAAACTGTTTTTT.